The clone carrying this T cell receptor (beta chain) was counted only a few times. Antigen: not known. Each TCR beta library was made by quantitative 5'-RACE that incorporated molecular barcodes. TCRdb called the 5' RACE reads again in MiXCR, with one record for every CDR3 protein. The data show around 130,000 distinct CDR3 sequences, 17% seen once. The data are from a study of CD8 T cells in ankylosing spondylitis. Findings and limits, study-wide: Earlier literature documents some of the motif variants in reactive arthritis synovial fluid and blood. A TCR beta motif made of eight highly homologous variants seemed typical of ankylosing spondylitis blood. Peripheral blood samples showed relatively rare disease-linked clones, and these clones were CD8+. Reported data indicate significant enrichment of disease-linked clones within matched ankylosing spondylitis synovial fluid.

The CDR3 extends over 17 amino acids. The germline CDR1 and CDR2 sequences are SEHNR and FQNEAQ (reference sequence). V lost 0 bases and J 10 bases, leaving 22 bases between the germline ends. This sequence was found in a male donor with ankylosing spondylitis. Sequenced input: blood, either unsorted or a sorted T cell fraction (not recorded which). The chain has TRBV7-9 and TRBJ2-1; D is perhaps TRBD1 (5 bases). CDR3 amino acids: CASSLAGKIGALWEQFF. In DNA form, the CDR3 reads TGTGCCAGCAGCTTAGCGGGGAAAATAGGGGCCCTTTGGGAGCAGTTCTTC.